This T cell receptor (beta chain) was found in a study of shared clonotypes between healthy human individuals. Study outcomes and limitations: The genetic and exposure-history diversity represented was limited by few donors.

The healthy adult donors were HIV-negative and reported no recent acute infections or vaccinations. CD4+ cell separation produced CD45RA+ naive and CD45RA-negative memory subsets. Using roughly 200 ng DNA, roughly 33,000 T cell genomes, the sorted-subset replicate PCRs were run. Assay used: immunoSEQ multiplex PCR; TCRdb lists only in-frame clones, some missing. Of 2,500,000 or so clones in the sample, under 95% are singletons; the top ten hold 0.37%. Germline-derived CDR1 and CDR2 are MDHEN and SYDVKM. After removal of 8 bases from V and 4 bases from J, the junction contained 9 bases not matched to a gene. The CDR3 contains 14 residues. As regards this clone: Its antigen remains unidentified.

The chain couples TRBV28 to TRBJ2-7; 9 bases map to TRBD1. The sample was naive CD4+ T cells from PBMCs. Subset specified: CD45RA+ positively selected. The TCR sequence derives from a man aged 18 to 35 in good health. Some clones in this sample may be carry-over from other donors' samples. The CDR3 loop is CASGVQGAQYEQYF. The CDR3 bases are TGTGCCAGCGGCGTACAGGGGGCTCAATACGAGCAGTACTTC.